Presented here are 14 T cell receptor beta chains from one specimen sequenced in a study of shared clonotypes between healthy human individuals. The repertoire was sequenced with immunoSEQ multiplex PCR; TCRdb's copy has only in-frame clones and lacks some. The data show about 2 million clones, about 95% seen once. The sample consisted of naive CD4+ T cells sorted from blood. Subset here: CD45RA+ positively selected. These receptors came from a man aged 18 to 35 in good health.

The rearrangement joins TRBV7-2 to TRBJ1-1; weak D call: TRBD1 (5 bases). V lost 4 bases and J 3 bases, leaving 9 bases between the germline ends. The CDR3 sequence is 13 residues long. CDR1 and CDR2 (germline): SGHTA, FQGNSA. The CDR3 loop reads CASSWQGDTEAFF. CDR3 in DNA: TGTGCCAGCAGCTGGCAGGGAGACACTGAAGCTTTCTTT.

The rearrangement links TRBV4-3 to TRBJ2-7; 8 bases are shared with TRBD1. The CDR3 runs to 14 residues. The germline gives CDR1 LGHNA, CDR2 YSLEER. V lost 4 bases and J lost 5; bases outside the gene matches: 7. CDR3 coding DNA: TGCGCCAGCAGCCCCAGGACAGGGCCCCACGAGCAGTACTTC. It is translated as CASSPRTGPHEQYF.

The V and J genes are TRBV5-8 and TRBJ2-7; 15 positions agree with TRBD2. Germline V gene lookup returns CDR1 SGHTS and CDR2 YDEGEE. The J segment lost 2 bases and the V segment lost 1 base, leaving 7 bases of the junction unmatched. This CDR3 region has 18 residues. The CDR3 DNA is TGTGCCAGCAGCTTGACCGGGACTAGCGGGGGGTTAACCTACGAGCAGTACTTC. It encodes CASSLTGTSGGLTYEQYF. The whole variable domain, filled in from reference TRBV5-8 and TRBJ2-7, reads EAGVTQSPTHLIKTRGQQATLRCSPISGHTSVYWYQQALGLGLQFLLWYDEGEERNRGNFPPRFSGRQFPNYSSELNVNALELEDSALYLCASSLTGTSGGLTYEQYFGPGTRLTVT.

The rearrangement joins TRBV5-6 to TRBJ1-5; D gene uncertain. The CDR3 length is 15 residues. V lost 3 bases and J lost 3, with 13 bases in between. Germline V gene lookup returns CDR1 SGHDT and CDR2 YYEEEE. The CDR3 loop is CASSWAKIPNQPQHF. For the CDR3, the DNA is TGTGCCAGCAGCTGGGCCAAAATTCCCAATCAGCCCCAGCATTTT. The whole variable domain, remainder taken from reference TRBV5-6 and TRBJ1-5, is DAGVTQSPTHLIKTRGQQVTLRCSPKSGHDTVSWYQQALGQGPQFIFQYYEEEERQRGNFPDRFSGHQFPNYSSELNVNALLLGDSALYLCASSWAKIPNQPQHFGDGTRLSIL.

This clone came up a few times. The chain recombines TRBV5-1 with TRBJ2-7, with TRBD2 identical over 9 bases. This CDR3 is built from 16 residues. J was trimmed by 2 bases and V by 0 bases; bases with no gene match: 6. Germline CDR1 SGHRS, CDR2 YFSETQ. The CDR3 here is CASSLAVTSGTYEQYF. In DNA, the CDR3 is TGCGCCAGCAGCTTGGCCGTGACTAGCGGAACCTACGAGCAGTACTTC. Looking up the rest from reference TRBV5-1 and TRBJ2-7 gives the full variable domain: KAGVTQTPRYLIKTRGQQVTLSCSPISGHRSVSWYQQTPGQGLQFLFEYFSETQRNKGNFPGRFSGRQFSNSRSEMNVSTLELGDSALYLCASSLAVTSGTYEQYFGPGTRLTVT.

This chain connects TRBV5-4 to TRBJ1-2; D is perhaps TRBD1 (6 bases). Per germline, CDR1 SGHNT and CDR2 YYREEE (reference sequence). V was pared by 4 bases and J by 1 base, with 14 bases between. There are 15 residues in the CDR3. The CDR3 spells CASSRRLDSNYGYTF. For the CDR3, the DNA is TGTGCCAGCAGCCGCCGCCTGGACAGTAACTATGGCTACACCTTC.

This chain uses TRBV4-3 with TRBJ2-2, with a possible D match to TRBD1 (6 bases). This CDR3 comprises 16 residues. V was trimmed by 1 base and J by 3 bases, leaving 12 bases between them. Germline assignment: CDR1 LGHNA and CDR2 YSLEER. The CDR3 sequence is CASSQVTGKHTGELFF. As DNA, the CDR3 is TGCGCCAGCAGCCAAGTCACAGGGAAACACACCGGGGAGCTGTTTTTT.

The chain employs TRBV11-2 and TRBJ1-6, with D uncertain. V was pared by 4 bases and J by 10 bases, with 20 bases between. CDR3 size: 16 residues. In germline, CDR1 is SGHAT, CDR2 FQNNGV. The CDR3 region is CASSYLRDKVRSPLHF. CDR3 bases: TGTGCCAGCAGCTATCTCCGAGACAAGGTGCGATCACCCCTCCACTTT. Using reference TRBV11-2 and TRBJ1-6 for the parts outside the CDR3, the full variable domain is EAGVAQSPRYKIIEKRQSVAFWCNPISGHATLYWYQQILGQGPKLLIQFQNNGVVDDSQLPKDRFSAERLKGVDSTLKIQPAKLEDSAVYLCASSYLRDKVRSPLHFGNGTRLTVT.

The chain recombines TRBV5-1 with TRBJ2-3; TRBD1 agrees at 10 bases. The CDR3 has 16 amino acids. Germline V gives CDR1 SGHRS, CDR2 YFSETQ. Unmatched junction bases numbered 10, after V lost 4 bases and J lost 5 bases. The DNA of the CDR3 is TGCGCCAGCAGCAGGGACAGGGGAGCGGCCGGAGATACGCAGTATTTT. Amino acids: CASSRDRGAAGDTQYF.

This sequence joins TRBV6-1 and TRBJ1-5; TRBD1 might be the D (6 bases). CDR3 length equals 15 residues. V lost 5 bases, J lost 0 bases, and 11 bases lay in between. CDR1 and CDR2 (germline): MNHNS, SASEGT. Here the CDR3 DNA reads TGTGCCAGCAGTATCCGGACAGATAGCAATCAGCCCCAGCATTTT. This gives the protein CASSIRTDSNQPQHF.

V usage is TRBV4-1 and J usage is TRBJ2-4, with a tentative D call TRBD2 (6 bases). V was trimmed by 0 bases and J by 8 bases, leaving 14 bases between them. Germline-derived CDR1 and CDR2 are MGHRA and YSYEKL. This CDR3 is built from 15 residues. The CDR3 reads CASSQEPGLADIQYF. Written as DNA, the CDR3 is TGCGCCAGCAGCCAAGAGCCAGGGTTAGCGGACATTCAGTACTTC.

Comment on this clone: The sample contains more than one DNA sequence encoding this CDR3. The chain combines TRBV5-1 with TRBJ2-5; TRBD1 aligns across 9 bases. With 4 bases clipped from V and 4 bases from J, the junction kept 5 bases outside the gene matches. The CDR3 has 14 residues. CDR1 SGHRS and CDR2 YFSETQ come from the germline V gene. The CDR3 sequence is CASSNTGGGETQYF. CDR3 DNA sequence: TGCGCCAGCAGCAATACAGGGGGCGGAGAGACCCAGTACTTC.

The chain is built from TRBV6-1 and TRBJ2-5; D is perhaps TRBD1 or TRBD2 (5 bases each). Germline CDR1 and CDR2: MNHNS and SASEGT. The CDR3 covers 15 residues. V gave up 6 bases and J gave up 4 bases, with 18 bases separating them. The CDR3 region has the DNA TGTGCCAGCAGCCTGGGGACCCCAGGTCCAGAGACCCAGTACTTC. It yields the protein CASSLGTPGPETQYF.

Notes on this clone: Other DNA sequences in the sample encode the same CDR3. The CDR3 reads CASSLGTGYGYTF. CDR3 nucleotides: TGTGCCAGCTCACTCGGGACAGGGTATGGCTACACCTTC. The V and J genes are TRBV18 and TRBJ1-2; 9 bases are a match to TRBD1. The germline gives CDR1 KGHSH, CDR2 LQKENI. The V gene end was trimmed by 4 bases and the J gene end by 5 bases; junction bases not matched to a gene: 2. The CDR3 runs to 13 residues.